Listed here is a single T cell receptor (beta chain). Here immunoSEQ multiplex PCR was the method, and the copy in TCRdb shows in-frame clones only, minus some. The sample comprises some 51,000 clones, about 96% of which are singletons, and less than 1.1% rests with the top ten. Germline V gene data show CDR1 as KGHDR and CDR2 as SFDVKD. This CDR3 has 13 amino acids. The V and J ends lost 4 bases and 8 bases respectively, with 13 bases between them. This specimen comes from a study of control samples from healthy donors and cancer patients. The sequencing input was blood. This sequence joins TRBV24-1 and TRBJ1-2, with D unclear. The clonotype was recovered from a woman younger than 30 in good health. The CDR3 coding sequence is TGTGCCACCAGTGACTCGGTCCTGGGCGGCTACACCTTC. Translated, it gives CATSDSVLGGYTF.